The rows below give T cell receptor beta chains drawn from one sample of a study of blood T cell repertoires in COVID-19. Profiling relied on immunoSEQ multiplex PCR, and the TCRdb table lists in-frame clones only, not all of them. The repertoire has 430,000 or so clones, 80% to 90% of them found once; the top ten carry roughly 0.78%. Sequenced input: peripheral blood. The receptors stem from a man between 18 and 29 years old with COVID-19, enrolled during active disease. The CDR3 runs from the conserved cysteine through the conserved F or W. Fields, in order: D gene, clone size, CDR3 length, V gene, J gene, CDR3 DNA, CDR3 protein. D genes are given only for firm matches. Part of the rows lack a size; the others show once, few, many or a class for expanded clones.

TRBD2	-	15	TRBV11-3	TRBJ2-7	TGTGCCAGCAGCCGGACTAGCGGGAGGGCCTACGAGCAGTACTTC	CASSRTSGRAYEQYF
-	once	14	TRBV2	TRBJ1-4	TGTGCCAGCAGGGTTACAGGGTTAGGGGAAAAACTGTTTTTT	CASRVTGLGEKLFF
-	-	15	TRBV5-4	TRBJ2-2	TGTGCCAGCAGCTTGGCGGGAGAACGGTCCGGGGAGCTGTTTTTT	CASSLAGERSGELFF
TRBD2	-	15	TRBV6-5	TRBJ2-1	TGTGCCAGCAGAGGCGGGAGGAGCTCCTACAATGAGCAGTTCTTC	CASRGGRSSYNEQFF
-	-	16	TRBV27	TRBJ1-6	TGTGCCAGCAGTCCTCCAGGGGCGATTCGGAATTCACCCCTCCACTTT	CASSPPGAIRNSPLHF
TRBD1	-	14	TRBV2	TRBJ2-5	TGTGCCAGCAGTGCGACAGGGGTTTCAGAGACCCAGTACTTC	CASSATGVSETQYF
TRBD1	-	15	TRBV2	TRBJ1-6	TGTGCCAGCAGAGAAGTAGGGACAGAGAATTCACCCCTCCACTTT	CASREVGTENSPLHF
TRBD1	-	17	TRBV5-1	TRBJ2-2	TGCGCCAGCAGCTTAGTCCGGGACAGGGGGCCGGCCGGGGAGCTGTTTTTT	CASSLVRDRGPAGELFF
TRBD1	-	15	TRBV7-2	TRBJ1-6	TGTGCCAGCAGACCCCAGGAGGGGGCCACTTCACCCCTCCACTTT	CASRPQEGATSPLHF
-	once	16	TRBV4-2	TRBJ1-2	TGTGCCAGCAGCCAAGAACGCGGTCCCCCAAACTATGGCTACACCTTC	CASSQERGPPNYGYTF
TRBD1	-	14	TRBV5-1	TRBJ2-7	TGCGCCAGCAGCCCGGACAGGGATTCCTACGAGCAGTACTTC	CASSPDRDSYEQYF